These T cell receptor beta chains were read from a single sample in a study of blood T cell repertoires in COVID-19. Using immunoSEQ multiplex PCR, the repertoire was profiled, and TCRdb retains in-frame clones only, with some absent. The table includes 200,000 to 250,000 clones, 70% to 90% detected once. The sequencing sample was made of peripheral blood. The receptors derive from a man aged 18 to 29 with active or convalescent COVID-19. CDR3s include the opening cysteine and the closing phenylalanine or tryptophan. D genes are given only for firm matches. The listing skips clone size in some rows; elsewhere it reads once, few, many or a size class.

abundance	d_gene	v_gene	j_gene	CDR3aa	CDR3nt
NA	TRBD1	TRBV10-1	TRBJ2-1	CASRDGDREFF	TGCGCCAGCAGAGATGGAGACAGGGAGTTCTTC
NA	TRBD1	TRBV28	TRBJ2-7	CATRQGNTGEQYF	TGTGCGACCAGACAGGGGAATACGGGCGAGCAGTACTTC
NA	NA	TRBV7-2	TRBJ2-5	CASSSQGLNTEETQYF	TGTGCCAGCAGCTCGCAAGGACTAAACACCGAAGAGACCCAGTACTTC
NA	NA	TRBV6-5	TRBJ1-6	CASREQGNSPLHF	TGTGCCAGCAGAGAGCAGGGGAATTCACCCCTCCACTTT
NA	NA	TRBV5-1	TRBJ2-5	CASSPQGPETQYF	TGCGCCAGCAGCCCCCAGGGCCCAGAGACCCAGTACTTC
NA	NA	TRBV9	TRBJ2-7	CASSSRGDEQYF	TGTGCCAGCAGCTCCAGGGGAGACGAGCAGTACTTC
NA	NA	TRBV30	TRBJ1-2	CAWATDIYYGYTF	TGTGCCTGGGCAACCGACATTTACTATGGCTACACCTTC
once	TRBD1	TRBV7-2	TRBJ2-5	CASSPDRGFDGYF	TGTGCCAGCAGCCCCGACAGGGGTTTTGATGGGTACTTC
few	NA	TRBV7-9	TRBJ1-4	CASSRTGANEKLFF	TGTGCCAGCAGCAGAACGGGAGCTAATGAAAAACTGTTTTTT
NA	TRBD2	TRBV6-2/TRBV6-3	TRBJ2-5	CASSLGLASPETQYF	TGTGCCAGCAGTTTAGGACTAGCGTCCCCAGAGACCCAGTACTTC
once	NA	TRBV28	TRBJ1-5	CASSWTAGNQPQHF	TGTGCCAGCAGTTGGACAGCCGGCAATCAGCCCCAGCATTTT
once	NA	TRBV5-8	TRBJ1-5	CASSLQYTQPQHF	TGTGCCAGCAGCTTGCAGTACACTCAGCCCCAGCATTTT
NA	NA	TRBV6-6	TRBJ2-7	CASSYLGKSYEQYF	TGTGCCAGCAGTTACCTGGGCAAATCCTACGAGCAGTACTTC
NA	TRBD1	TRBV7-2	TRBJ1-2	CASSLGQSVYGYTF	TGTGCCAGCAGCTTGGGACAGTCAGTCTATGGCTACACCTTC
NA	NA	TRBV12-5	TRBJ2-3	CASGLVQGPANTQYF	TGTGCTAGTGGTTTGGTACAGGGACCGGCAAATACGCAGTATTTT
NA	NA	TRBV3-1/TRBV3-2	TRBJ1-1	CASSQYRPDTEAFF	TGTGCCAGCAGCCAATACAGGCCAGACACTGAAGCTTTCTTT
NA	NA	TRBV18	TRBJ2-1	CASSPRLDYNEQFF	TGTGCCAGCTCACCCCGCCTAGATTACAATGAGCAGTTCTTC
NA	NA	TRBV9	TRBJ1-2	CASSVATGPAGHGYTF	TGTGCCAGCAGCGTAGCTACAGGGCCCGCCGGTCATGGCTACACCTTC
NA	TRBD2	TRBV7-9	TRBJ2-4	CASTKTSGLAKNIQYF	TGTGCCAGCACCAAAACTAGCGGCCTAGCCAAAAACATTCAGTACTTC
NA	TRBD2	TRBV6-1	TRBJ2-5	CASSELAGPRRTQYF	TGTGCCAGCAGTGAACTAGCGGGACCCCGCAGGACCCAGTACTTC
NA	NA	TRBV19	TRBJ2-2	CASTPRTVNTGELFF	TGTGCCAGTACCCCGAGGACAGTGAACACCGGGGAGCTGTTTTTT
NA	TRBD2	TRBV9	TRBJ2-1	CASSVPRAGGRNEQFF	TGTGCCAGCAGCGTCCCCAGGGCGGGGGGGCGAAATGAGCAGTTCTTC
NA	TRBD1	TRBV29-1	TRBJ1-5	CSVATGGQPQHF	TGCAGCGTAGCTACAGGGGGCCAGCCCCAGCATTTT
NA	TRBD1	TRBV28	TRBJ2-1	CASSTWVAEGAYEQFF	TGTGCCAGCAGTACCTGGGTAGCAGAGGGGGCCTATGAGCAGTTCTTC
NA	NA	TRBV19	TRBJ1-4	CASSIWMFAEDEKLFF	TGTGCCAGTAGTATTTGGATGTTTGCAGAGGATGAAAAACTGTTTTTT
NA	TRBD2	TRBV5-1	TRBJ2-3	CASSSGTSSDTQYF	TGCGCCAGCAGCTCCGGGACTAGTTCAGATACGCAGTATTTT
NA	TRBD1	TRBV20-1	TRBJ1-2	CSASRGNGYTF	TGCAGTGCTAGCAGGGGGAATGGCTACACCTTC
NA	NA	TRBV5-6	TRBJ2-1	CASSFGTSGYNEQFF	TGTGCCAGCAGCTTCGGAACTAGTGGCTACAATGAGCAGTTCTTC
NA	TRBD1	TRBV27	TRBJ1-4	CASSSTGTGLLEKLFF	TGTGCCAGCAGTTCTACAGGGACAGGGCTATTAGAAAAACTGTTTTTT
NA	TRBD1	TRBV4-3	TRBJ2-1	CASSHLPGQNNEQFF	TGCGCCAGCAGCCACTTACCGGGACAGAACAATGAGCAGTTCTTC
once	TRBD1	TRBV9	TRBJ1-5	CASSPTGTANQPQHF	TGTGCCAGCAGTCCTACCGGGACAGCTAATCAGCCCCAGCATTTT
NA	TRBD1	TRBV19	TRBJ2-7	CASTPATGYEQYF	TGTGCCAGTACCCCCGCGACAGGGTACGAGCAGTACTTC
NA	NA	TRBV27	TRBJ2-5	CASSLTGGGRETQYF	TGTGCCAGCAGTTTAACAGGAGGGGGCCGAGAGACCCAGTACTTC
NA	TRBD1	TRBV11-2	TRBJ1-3	CASSLVVPGGANTIYF	TGTGCCAGCAGCTTAGTCGTCCCAGGGGGCGCGAACACCATATATTTT
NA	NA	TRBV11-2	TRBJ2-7	CASSLDGYEQYF	TGTGCCAGCAGCTTAGACGGGTACGAGCAGTACTTC
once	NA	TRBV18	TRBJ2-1	CASLPDARGHNEQFF	TGTGCCAGCTTACCCGACGCTCGAGGCCACAATGAGCAGTTCTTC
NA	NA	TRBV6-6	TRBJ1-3	CASSPGVGNTIYF	TGTGCCAGCAGCCCAGGGGTTGGAAACACCATATATTTT
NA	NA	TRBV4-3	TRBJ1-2	CASSQDVSADYGYTF	TGCGCCAGCAGCCAAGATGTGTCTGCAGACTATGGCTACACCTTC
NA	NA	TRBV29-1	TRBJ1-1	CSVDRNTEAFF	TGCAGCGTTGACAGGAACACTGAAGCTTTCTTT
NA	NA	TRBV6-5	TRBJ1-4	CASSPSGWAEKLFF	TGTGCCAGCAGTCCCTCGGGATGGGCGGAAAAACTGTTTTTT
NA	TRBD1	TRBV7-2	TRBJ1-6	CASSLTGGGSPLHF	TGTGCCAGCAGCCTAACAGGGGGCGGCTCACCCCTCCACTTT
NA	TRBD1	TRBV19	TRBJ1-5	CASSSVHRGDQPQHF	TGTGCCAGTAGTTCGGTGCACAGGGGGGATCAGCCCCAGCATTTT
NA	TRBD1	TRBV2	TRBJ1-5	CASTRPGGQPQHF	TGTGCCAGCACGAGACCAGGGGGCCAGCCCCAGCATTTT
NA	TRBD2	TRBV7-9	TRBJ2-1	CASSLLAGYNEQFF	TGTGCCAGCAGCTTACTAGCGGGTTACAATGAGCAGTTCTTC
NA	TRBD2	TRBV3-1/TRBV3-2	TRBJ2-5	CASSQDLGTISPETQYF	TGTGCCAGCAGCCAAGACCTCGGGACTATATCCCCCGAGACCCAGTACTTC